Included here is one T cell receptor beta chain sequence, with context. Libraries were prepared by immunoSEQ multiplex PCR; TCRdb keeps only in-frame clonotypes and omits some of them. The sample holds 100,000 to 150,000 clones, approximately 90% seen once. The entry originates in a study of control samples from healthy donors and cancer patients. The V gene lost 8 bases and the J gene lost 0 bases, with 2 bases spanning the gap. Germline-derived CDR1 and CDR2 are LGHNT and FRNRAP. This CDR3 is built from 11 residues. The specimen sequenced was blood. This TCR came from a woman aged 50 to 60 in good health. V usage is TRBV12-5 and J usage is TRBJ2-1, with D unresolved. For the CDR3, the DNA is TGTGCTAGTCTCTCCTACAATGAGCAGTTCTTC. Translated, it gives CASLSYNEQFF.